These 3 T cell receptor beta chains share one sample of origin, sequenced in a study of blood T cell repertoires in COVID-19. Some clones are missing from TCRdb's copy, which holds only in-frame ones; the method was immunoSEQ multiplex PCR. This table holds 200,000 to 300,000 clones, more than 85% found once. Material for sequencing was peripheral blood. These receptors all stem from a woman aged 55 to 70 with COVID-19, enrolled during active disease.

The rearrangement links TRBV14 to TRBJ2-7, with 7 positions matching TRBD2. Trimming cost V 3 bases and J 5 bases; bases outside gene matches: 1. Germline CDR1 SGHDN, CDR2 FVKESK. The CDR3 spans 12 residues. In DNA form, the CDR3 reads TGTGCCAGCAGCCACGGGAGGAACGAGCAGTACTTC. Its protein product is CASSHGRNEQYF.

The gene calls are TRBV5-1 and TRBJ2-5, with 7 nucleotides matching TRBD1. The germline CDR1 and CDR2 sequences are SGHRS and YFSETQ. There are 14 residues in the CDR3. V shed 4 bases and J 2 bases; nucleotides not matched to a gene: 5. CDR3 residues: CASSTPGQQETQYF. The CDR3 region has the DNA TGCGCCAGCAGCACCCCGGGACAGCAAGAGACCCAGTACTTC.

The genes are TRBV10-3 and TRBJ2-3; 8 nucleotides align to TRBD2. There are 13 residues in the CDR3. V shed 11 bases, J shed 4 bases, and the junction held 8 bases outside the gene matches. Per the germline V gene, CDR1 is ENHRY and CDR2 is SYGVKD. The CDR3 loop reads CALKRESADTQYF. As DNA, the CDR3 is TGTGCCCTCAAGCGGGAGAGTGCAGATACGCAGTATTTT.